One and the same sample provided the 14 T cell receptor beta chains below, sequenced in a study of shared clonotypes between healthy human individuals. The repertoire was sequenced with immunoSEQ multiplex PCR; TCRdb's copy has only in-frame clones and lacks some. The sample consists of about 600,000 clones, less than 98% of them appearing once. The sample taken for sequencing was naive CD4+ T cells sorted from blood. Regarding subset: CD45RA+ positively selected. The receptor source for this set is a woman aged 25 to 45 in good health.

The chain couples TRBV11-3 to TRBJ2-1; unclear D gene. The germline V gene encodes CDR1 SGHNT and CDR2 YENEEA. CDR3 length: 15 amino acids. Trimming removed 5 bases from V and 4 bases from J, with 15 bases in between. The CDR3 here is CASSPRSAAYNEQFF. Here the CDR3 DNA reads TGTGCCAGCAGCCCTCGAAGTGCGGCTTACAATGAGCAGTTCTTC.

The V and J genes are TRBV18 and TRBJ2-5, with 13 bases lining up with TRBD2. The CDR3 is 17 amino acids. Germline loops: CDR1 KGHSH, CDR2 LQKENI. The V segment lost 4 bases and the J segment 6 bases; nucleotides outside the gene matches: 11. This chain's CDR3 is CASSQLAGGRWNQTQYF. CDR3 coding DNA: TGTGCCAGCTCACAACTAGCGGGAGGGCGTTGGAATCAGACCCAGTACTTC.

In this sample, this clone turned up once. The chain joins TRBV9 to TRBJ1-4; D gene ambiguous. The V gene lost 0 bases and the J gene lost 5 bases, with 5 bases spanning the gap. In germline, CDR1 is SGDLS, CDR2 YYNGEE. This CDR3 spans 13 amino acids. CDR3 DNA: TGTGCCAGCAGCGTAGGTCAGAATGAAAAACTGTTTTTT. This codes for CASSVGQNEKLFF.

This rearrangement joins TRBV28 to TRBJ1-4; maybe TRBD1 (6 bases). Trimming removed 3 bases from V and 10 bases from J, with 9 bases in between. This CDR3 region has 12 residues. Germline V CDR1 and CDR2: MDHEN, SYDVKM. The CDR3 coding sequence is TGTGCCAGCAGTTTGATGGGGGCAAAACTGTTTTTT. Residues: CASSLMGAKLFF.

The rearrangement uses TRBV19 and TRBJ2-3, with 10 bases fitting TRBD2. The CDR3 is 16 amino acids. V lost 5 bases, J lost 2 bases, and 7 bases stayed unmatched. Looked up from germline, CDR1 is LNHDA and CDR2 is SQIVND (reference sequence). The DNA of the CDR3 is TGTGCCAGTAGTCGCAGGACTAGCGGCGTCACAGATACGCAGTATTTT. Amino acid sequence: CASSRRTSGVTDTQYF.

Regarding this clone: This sample includes further DNA sequences coding for the same CDR3. The chain employs TRBV30 and TRBJ2-5, with 8 bases matching TRBD2. The CDR3 runs to 13 residues. J lost 5 bases, V lost 0 bases, and 2 bases had no gene match. Germline V gene sequence: CDR1 GTSNPN, CDR2 SVGIG (reference sequence). CDR3 residues: CAWSVRGGETQYF. DNA of the CDR3: TGTGCCTGGAGTGTACGGGGGGGCGAGACCCAGTACTTC.

This clone was observed a single time. The chain couples TRBV7-9 to TRBJ1-1, with D unclear. This CDR3 has 15 amino acids. The V gene lost 0 bases and the J gene lost 2 bases, with 10 bases spanning the gap. The germline V gene has CDR1 SEHNR and CDR2 FQNEAQ (reference sequence). The CDR3 DNA reads TGTGCCAGCAGCTTAGCTGGCAGCCTTAACACTGAAGCTTTCTTT. It specifies CASSLAGSLNTEAFF.

This chain links TRBV7-2 with TRBJ1-1, with no clear D. V lost 1 base, J lost 1 base, and 7 bases lay in between. The CDR3 length is 14 residues. Per germline, CDR1 SGHTA and CDR2 FQGNSA. The CDR3 region is CASSLVPGNTEAFF. CDR3 nucleotides: TGTGCCAGCAGCTTAGTCCCAGGGAACACTGAAGCTTTCTTT.

This sequence joins TRBV7-3 and TRBJ2-4; TRBD1 aligns across 9 bases. This CDR3 is 17 amino acids long. Germline loops: CDR1 SGHTA, CDR2 FQGTGA. Losses at the gene ends were 2 bases for V and 0 bases for J; bases not matched to a gene: 5. The CDR3 region is CASSLEGTGLAKNIQYF. Written as DNA, the CDR3 is TGTGCCAGCAGCTTAGAAGGGACAGGGCTAGCCAAAAACATTCAGTACTTC.

The rearrangement uses TRBV30 and TRBJ2-7, with TRBD1 as a possible D gene (6 bases). The CDR3 has 14 residues. Germline V gene data show CDR1 as GTSNPN and CDR2 as SVGIG (reference sequence). V was trimmed by 0 bases and J by 3 bases, leaving 12 bases between them. CDR3 nucleotide sequence: TGTGCCTGGAGTGTTTCGACAGGCTACTACGAGCAGTACTTC. Translating it yields CAWSVSTGYYEQYF.

V usage is TRBV6-1 and J usage is TRBJ1-5, with D unclear. This CDR3 has 12 amino acids. V was cut by 11 bases and J by 3 bases, with 11 bases left in between. Germline CDR1 is MNHNS and CDR2 is SASEGT. The CDR3 nucleotides are TGTGCCTCAGACCTTAACAATCAGCCCCAGCATTTT. Translation: CASDLNNQPQHF.

The DNA of the CDR3 is TGCGCCAGCAGCTTAGGACTAGCGGTAAGACAAGAGACCCAGTACTTC. Its translation is CASSLGLAVRQETQYF. The V call is TRBV5-1, the J call TRBJ2-5, with TRBD2 identical over 10 bases. The V and J ends lost 2 bases and 2 bases, in that order; junction bases with no gene match: 6. Germline CDR1 and CDR2: SGHRS and YFSETQ. This CDR3 comprises 16 residues.

This chain uses TRBV7-9 with TRBJ1-6; no clear D gene. Trimming stripped 5 bases from V and 14 bases from J, with 10 bases between. Germline V gene data show CDR1 as SEHNR and CDR2 as FQNEAQ (reference sequence). The CDR3 spans 11 residues. The CDR3 coding sequence is TGTGCCAGCAGCCATGCGTCGTCCCTCCACTTT. Residues: CASSHASSLHF.

CDR3 amino acids: CASSYSPGGTEAFF. Written as DNA, the CDR3 is TGTGCCAGCAGTTACTCGCCGGGGGGAACTGAAGCTTTCTTT. The chain carries TRBV6-6 and TRBJ1-1; perhaps TRBD1 as D (5 bases). CDR1 and CDR2 (germline): MNHNY, SVGAGI (reference sequence). The CDR3 length is 14 residues. Trimming took 0 bases from V and 5 from J, leaving 10 bases between them.